This paragraph reports one T cell receptor (beta chain). Its antigen remains unknown. Constant-segment primers were used for 5'RACE, and the resulting TCR alpha and TCR beta cDNA libraries carried sample barcodes and UMIs. TCRdb passed the 5' RACE reads through MiXCR, listing each CDR3 protein once. Among some 120,000 distinct CDR3 sequences listed, more than 15% were seen once. This specimen belongs to a study of T-cell memory formation after mild COVID-19. General study points: The finding that pre-infection memory included some responding clones suggested that cross-reactive memory joined.

Germline CDR1 and CDR2: LGHNA and YSLEER. The CDR3 spans 16 residues. Between the trimmed V and J ends, which lost 1 base and 1 base, there was a span of 10 bases. The chain couples TRBV4-3 to TRBJ2-2; a possible D gene is TRBD2 (6 bases). The origin of this receptor is a man aged 18 to 30 who had mild COVID-19 (a few samples of this study predate the infection). Cell type and time point are not known. Material for sequencing was PBMCs or a T cell subset sorted from them (not recorded which). The CDR3 spells CASSQGFGGNTGELFF. CDR3 bases: TGCGCCAGCAGCCAAGGATTCGGGGGGAACACCGGGGAGCTGTTTTTT.